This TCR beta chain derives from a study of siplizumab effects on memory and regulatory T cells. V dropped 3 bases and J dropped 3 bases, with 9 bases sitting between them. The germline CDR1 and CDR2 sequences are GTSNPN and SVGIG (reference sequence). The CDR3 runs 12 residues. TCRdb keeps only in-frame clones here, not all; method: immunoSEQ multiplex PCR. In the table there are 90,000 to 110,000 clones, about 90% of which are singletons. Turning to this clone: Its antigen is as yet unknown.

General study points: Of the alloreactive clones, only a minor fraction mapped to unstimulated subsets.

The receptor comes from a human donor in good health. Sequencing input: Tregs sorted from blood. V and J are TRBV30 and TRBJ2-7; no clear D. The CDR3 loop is CAWRGLNYEQYF. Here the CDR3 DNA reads TGTGCCTGGAGAGGGTTGAACTACGAGCAGTACTTC.